This T cell receptor beta chain was sequenced during a study of radiotherapy plus CTLA-4 blockade in lung cancer. This clone was detected only once. Germline values: CDR1 MNHNY, CDR2 SVGAGI (reference sequence). V shed 2 bases, J shed 7 bases, and the junction held 6 bases outside the gene matches. The length of the CDR3 is 15 residues. The repertoire was sequenced with immunoSEQ multiplex PCR; TCRdb's copy has only in-frame clones and lacks some. Found here are approximately 90,000 clones, 83% of them singletons; the top ten hold roughly 0.85%. This chain joins TRBV6-6 and TRBJ2-1; 9 bases match TRBD2. This TCR was sampled from a human donor with non-small cell lung cancer who had stable disease on radiotherapy plus ipilimumab. The sequencing used peripheral blood, collected from a patient treated with radiotherapy plus ipilimumab. CDR3 amino acids: CASSYQRGAGNEQFF. CDR3 DNA: TGTGCCAGCAGTTACCAGCGGGGGGCGGGAAATGAGCAGTTCTTC.